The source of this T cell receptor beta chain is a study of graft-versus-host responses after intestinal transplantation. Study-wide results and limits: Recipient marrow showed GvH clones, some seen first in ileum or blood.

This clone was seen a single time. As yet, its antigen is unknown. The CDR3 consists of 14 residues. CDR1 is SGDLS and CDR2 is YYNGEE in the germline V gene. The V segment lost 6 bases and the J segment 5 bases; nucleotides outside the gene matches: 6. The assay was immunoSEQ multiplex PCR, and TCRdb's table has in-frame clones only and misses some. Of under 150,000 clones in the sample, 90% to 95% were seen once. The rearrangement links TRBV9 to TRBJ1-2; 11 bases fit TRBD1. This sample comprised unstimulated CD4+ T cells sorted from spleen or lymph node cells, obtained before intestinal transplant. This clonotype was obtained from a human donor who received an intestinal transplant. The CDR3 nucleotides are TGTGCCAGCACCGGACAGGGGGCGTGGTATGGCTACACCTTC. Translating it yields CASTGQGAWYGYTF.